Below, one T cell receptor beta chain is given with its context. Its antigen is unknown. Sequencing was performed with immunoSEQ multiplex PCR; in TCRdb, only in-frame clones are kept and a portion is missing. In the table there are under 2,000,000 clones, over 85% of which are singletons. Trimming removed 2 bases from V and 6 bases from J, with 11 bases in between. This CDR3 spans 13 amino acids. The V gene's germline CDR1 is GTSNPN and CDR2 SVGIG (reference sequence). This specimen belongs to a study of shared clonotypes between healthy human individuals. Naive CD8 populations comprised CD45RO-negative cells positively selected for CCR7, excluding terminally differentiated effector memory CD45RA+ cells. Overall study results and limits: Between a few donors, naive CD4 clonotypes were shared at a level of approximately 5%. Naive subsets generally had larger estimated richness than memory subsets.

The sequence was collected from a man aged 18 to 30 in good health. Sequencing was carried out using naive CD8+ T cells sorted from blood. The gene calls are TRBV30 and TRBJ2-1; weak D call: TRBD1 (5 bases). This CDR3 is CAWSTQRGNEQFF. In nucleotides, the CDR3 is TGTGCCTGGAGTACCCAAAGGGGCAATGAGCAGTTCTTC.